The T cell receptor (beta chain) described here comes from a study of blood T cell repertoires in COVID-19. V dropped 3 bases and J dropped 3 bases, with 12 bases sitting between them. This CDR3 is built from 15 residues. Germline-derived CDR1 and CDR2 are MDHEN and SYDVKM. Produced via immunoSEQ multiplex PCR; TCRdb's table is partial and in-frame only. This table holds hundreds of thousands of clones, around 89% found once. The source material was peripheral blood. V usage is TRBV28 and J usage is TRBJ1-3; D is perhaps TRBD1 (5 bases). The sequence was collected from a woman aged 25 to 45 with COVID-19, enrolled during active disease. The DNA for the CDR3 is TGTGCCAGCAGTTTCGGGGGGGGGAGTGGAAACACCATATATTTT. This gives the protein CASSFGGGSGNTIYF.